This TCR beta chain was identified in a study of CD8 T cells in ankylosing spondylitis. General study points: A TCR beta motif of eight highly homologous variants appeared characteristic of ankylosing spondylitis blood. A subset of motif variants has previously been described in the synovial fluid and blood of reactive arthritis. The authors reported significant enrichment of disease-linked clones in matched ankylosing spondylitis synovial fluid.

The ends were cut back, 3 bases at V and 4 bases at J, with 13 bases in the middle. Germline lookup yields CDR1 SGHRS and CDR2 YFSETQ. CDR3 length: 15 amino acids. This clonotype was counted ten times or more. Its matching antigen is unknown. TCRdb processed the 5' RACE reads anew with MiXCR; each CDR3 protein has one entry. The data show tens of thousands of distinct CDR3 sequences, about 8.3% seen once. Sequenced: blood, either unsorted or a sorted T cell fraction (not recorded which). The TCR comes from a male donor with ankylosing spondylitis. The chain links TRBV5-1 to TRBJ1-4; unclear D gene. The CDR3 sequence: CASSSTTSLNEKLFF. The CDR3 DNA reads as TGCGCCAGCAGCTCCACGACCAGCCTTAATGAAAAACTGTTTTTT.